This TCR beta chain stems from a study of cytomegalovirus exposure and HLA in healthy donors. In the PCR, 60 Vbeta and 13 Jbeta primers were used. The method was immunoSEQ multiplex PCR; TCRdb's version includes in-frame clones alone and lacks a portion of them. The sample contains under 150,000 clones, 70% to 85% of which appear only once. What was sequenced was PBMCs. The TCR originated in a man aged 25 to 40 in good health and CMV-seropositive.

The chain's CDR3 is CASSPRSYEQYF. Written as DNA, the CDR3 is TGTGCCAGCAGCCCTCGCTCCTACGAGCAGTACTTC. This chain links TRBV28 with TRBJ2-5, with D unclear. The tail of the sequence fits TRBJ2-7 better, so the J call may be wrong. Germline lookup yields CDR1 MDHEN and CDR2 SYDVKM. CDR3 length: 12 residues.